The clone carrying this TCR beta chain has ten or more counts. What it binds is unknown. This specimen belongs to a study of blood T cells in healthy people across ages. Study-level results: Strong correlation was found linking TCR beta diversity to naive T cell percentage. CMV status of donors was not determined, possibly confounding expanded clonotype changes.

Germline CDR1 SQVTM, CDR2 ANQGSEA. V gave up 7 bases and J gave up 2 bases; unmatched junction bases: 12. The CDR3 loop spans 15 amino acids. With each sample, at least 5.5 micrograms of total RNA were extracted. Combining a sample-barcoded 5' primer with a J-beta primer mix, a second PCR ran for about 6 to 11 cycles. Carrying 12 random nucleotides, a template-switch adaptor labeled each individual cDNA molecule. TCRdb itself ran the 5' RACE reads through MiXCR, one entry per CDR3 protein. In the table there are more than 800,000 distinct CDR3 sequences, 25% to 35% of which are singletons. The V gene is TRBV29-1, the J gene TRBJ2-7; 9 bases fit TRBD1. The source of this sequence is a woman older than 75 in good health. Sequenced material: blood. CDR3 sequence reads: CSALQGQGSPYEQYF. In DNA, the CDR3 is TGCAGCGCCCTCCAAGGACAGGGGAGTCCCTACGAGCAGTACTTC.